This passage covers 10 T cell receptor beta chains from one sample sequenced in a study of identical twins. A single record per CDR3 protein comes from TCRdb applying MiXCR to the 5' RACE reads. The sample has just over 500,000 distinct CDR3 sequences; 20% to 25% are singletons. The sample also formed part of further work on T cells expressing NK-cell markers.

The material sequenced was CD4+ T cells sorted from blood. These receptors originate from a woman aged 18-35 years in good health.

V gene TRBV20-1 combines with J gene TRBJ2-7; D not resolved. The CDR3 is 13 amino acids. Trimming cost V 1 base and J 3 bases, with 10 bases left between them. The germline CDR1 and CDR2 sequences are DFQATT and SNEGSKA (reference sequence). The DNA of the CDR3 is TGCAGTGCTAGAGGTCAGGCCCGCTACGAGCAGTACTTC. Translation gives CSARGQARYEQYF.

The V and J genes are TRBV10-3 and TRBJ1-2; D is unclear. Between the trimmed V and J ends, which lost 0 bases and 2 bases, there was a span of 16 bases. This CDR3 is built from 17 residues. The germline CDR1 and CDR2 sequences are ENHRY and SYGVKD. DNA for the CDR3: TGTGCCATCAGTGAGTCGGTCACGGGTAGGGTGAACTATGGCTACACCTTC. It encodes CAISESVTGRVNYGYTF.

This clonotype was detected only a few times. The chain links TRBV15 to TRBJ2-1, with 7 bases matching TRBD2. The CDR3 runs 15 residues. V lost 1 base to trimming and J lost 10 bases; unmatched junction nucleotides: 10. Germline loops: CDR1 LNHNV, CDR2 YYDKDF (reference sequence). CDR3 sequence reads: CATSRGPAKAGEQFF. The CDR3 DNA sequence: TGTGCCACCAGCAGAGGTCCGGCTAAAGCGGGAGAGCAGTTCTTC.

This clonotype has a count of ten or more. The chain uses TRBV2 and TRBJ2-2; D uncertain. The germline V and J ends were trimmed by 6 bases and 2 bases, with 4 bases remaining between them. The CDR3 is 12 amino acids. CDR1 is SNHLY, CDR2 FYNNEI, per germline. The chain's CDR3 is CASRRNTGELFF. In DNA, the CDR3 is TGTGCCAGCAGACGCAACACCGGGGAGCTGTTTTTT.

Ten or more counts support this clonotype. The J gene is TRBJ2-1, the V gene TRBV24-1, with 13 bases identical to TRBD2. The V gene's germline CDR1 is KGHDR and CDR2 SFDVKD. Losses at the gene ends were 4 bases for V and 8 bases for J; bases not matched to a gene: 4. There are 15 residues in the CDR3. CDR3 protein: CATSDFTSGGDEQFF. The CDR3 DNA reads as TGTGCCACCAGTGACTTTACTAGCGGGGGGGATGAGCAGTTCTTC.

This clonotype was detected only a few times. This chain uses TRBV12-3 or TRBV12-4 with TRBJ1-2; D is uncertain. CDR3 length: 11 amino acids. Trimming removed 2 bases from V and 8 bases from J, with 6 bases in between. In DNA form, the CDR3 reads TGTGCCAGCAGTTTACATCAAGGCTACACCTTC. The encoded protein is CASSLHQGYTF.

The chain recombines TRBV10-3 with TRBJ2-2; D ambiguous. Germline lookup yields CDR1 ENHRY and CDR2 SYGVKD. V gave up 2 bases and J gave up 4 bases, with 5 bases separating them. The CDR3 runs to 13 residues. CDR3 protein: CAISEIPTGELFF. In nucleotides, the CDR3 is TGTGCCATCAGTGAGATCCCCACCGGGGAGCTGTTTTTT.

The CDR3 sequence: CASSSAYTGELFF. In DNA form, the CDR3 reads TGTGCCAGCAGCTCAGCCTACACCGGGGAGCTGTTTTTT. The J gene is TRBJ2-2, the V gene TRBV2; D unresolved. CDR3 length: 13 residues. With 6 bases removed from V and 3 bases from J, the gap between germline ends came to 8 bases. Germline assignment: CDR1 SNHLY and CDR2 FYNNEI.

A few counts support this clonotype. The chain is built from TRBV27 and TRBJ2-3; D is ambiguous. CDR1 and CDR2 (germline): MNHEY, SMNVEV (reference sequence). The V end was cut by 3 bases, the J end by 0 bases, with 13 bases between. The CDR3 is made up of 16 amino acids. In DNA, the CDR3 is TGTGCCAGCAGTTTGTTAGGACGGCTTAGCACAGATACGCAGTATTTT. It translates to CASSLLGRLSTDTQYF.

This clonotype was seen a handful of times. The rearrangement uses TRBV6-5 and TRBJ2-5; TRBD2 agrees at 12 bases. The CDR3 is 18 residues long. Germline-derived CDR1 and CDR2 are MNHEY and SVGAGI. V shed 0 bases and J 7 bases; nucleotides not matched to a gene: 12. The CDR3 is CASSYSSSGGAVGWTQYF. DNA for the CDR3: TGTGCCAGCAGTTACTCGTCTAGCGGGGGGGCCGTCGGATGGACCCAGTACTTC.